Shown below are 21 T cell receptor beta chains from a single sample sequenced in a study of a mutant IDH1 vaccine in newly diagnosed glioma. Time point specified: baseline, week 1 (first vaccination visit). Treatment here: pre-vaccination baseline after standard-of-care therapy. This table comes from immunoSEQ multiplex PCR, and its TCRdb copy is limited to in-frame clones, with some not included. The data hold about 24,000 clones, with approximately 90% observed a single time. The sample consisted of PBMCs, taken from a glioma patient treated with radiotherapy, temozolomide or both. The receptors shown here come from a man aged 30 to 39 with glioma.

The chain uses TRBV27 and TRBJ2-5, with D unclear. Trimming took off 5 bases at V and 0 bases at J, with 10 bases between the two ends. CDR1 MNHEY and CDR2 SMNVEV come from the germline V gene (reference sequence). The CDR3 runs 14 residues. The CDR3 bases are TGTGCCAGCAGTCTCGGACGGAACCAAGAGACCCAGTACTTC. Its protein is CASSLGRNQETQYF.

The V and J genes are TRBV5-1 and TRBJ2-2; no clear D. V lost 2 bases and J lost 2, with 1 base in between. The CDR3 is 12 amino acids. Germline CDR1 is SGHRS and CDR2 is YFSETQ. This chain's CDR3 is CASSFNTGELFF. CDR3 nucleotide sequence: TGCGCCAGCAGCTTCAACACCGGGGAGCTGTTTTTT.

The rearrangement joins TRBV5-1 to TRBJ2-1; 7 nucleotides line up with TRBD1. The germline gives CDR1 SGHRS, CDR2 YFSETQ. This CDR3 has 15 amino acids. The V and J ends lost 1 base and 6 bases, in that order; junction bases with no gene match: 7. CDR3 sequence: CASSLRAGGFNEQFF. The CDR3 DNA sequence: TGCGCCAGCAGCTTGAGGGCAGGGGGATTCAATGAGCAGTTCTTC.

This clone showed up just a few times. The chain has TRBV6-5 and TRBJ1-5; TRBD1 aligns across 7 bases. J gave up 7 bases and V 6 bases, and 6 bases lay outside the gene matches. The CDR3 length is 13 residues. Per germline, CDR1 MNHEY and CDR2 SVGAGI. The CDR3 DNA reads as TGTGCCAGCAGCTCGACAGGGCAGCAGCCCCAGCATTTT. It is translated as CASSSTGQQPQHF.

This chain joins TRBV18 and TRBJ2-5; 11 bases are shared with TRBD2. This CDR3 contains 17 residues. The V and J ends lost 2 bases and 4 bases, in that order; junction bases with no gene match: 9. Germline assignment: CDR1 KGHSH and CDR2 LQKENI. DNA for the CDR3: TGTGCCAGCTCACCAAATACGCTAGCGGGAGGCGGAGAGACCCAGTACTTC. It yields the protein CASSPNTLAGGGETQYF. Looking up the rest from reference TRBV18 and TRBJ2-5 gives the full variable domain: NAGVMQNPRHLVRRRGQEARLRCSPMKGHSHVYWYRQLPEEGLKFMVYLQKENIIDESGMPKERFSAEFPKEGPSILRIQQVVRGDSAAYFCASSPNTLAGGGETQYFGPGTRLLVL.

The CDR3 sequence: CASSGDRSSPLHF. In nucleotides, the CDR3 is TGTGCCAGCAGTGGGGACCGGAGTTCACCCCTCCACTTT. The V and J genes are TRBV25-1 and TRBJ1-6, with D possibly matching TRBD1 (5 bases). The CDR3 totals 13 residues. CDR1 MGHDK and CDR2 SYGVNS come from the germline V gene. V was shortened by 4 bases and J by 9 bases, with 10 bases between the two germline ends.

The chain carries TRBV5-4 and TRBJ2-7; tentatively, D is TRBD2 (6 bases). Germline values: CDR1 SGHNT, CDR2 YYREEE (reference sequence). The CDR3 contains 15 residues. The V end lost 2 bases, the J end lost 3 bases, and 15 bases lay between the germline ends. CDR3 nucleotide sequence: TGTGCCAGCAGCTTAAAAGGCTTAGCGGACTACGAGCAGTACTTC. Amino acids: CASSLKGLADYEQYF.

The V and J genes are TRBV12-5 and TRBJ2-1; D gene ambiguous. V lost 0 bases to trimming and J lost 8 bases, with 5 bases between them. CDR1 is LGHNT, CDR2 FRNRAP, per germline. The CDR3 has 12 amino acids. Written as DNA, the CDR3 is TGTGCTAGTGGTTTGGTAACCGATGAGCAGTTCTTC. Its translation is CASGLVTDEQFF. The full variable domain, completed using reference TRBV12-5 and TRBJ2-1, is DARVTQTPRHKVTEMGQEVTMRCQPILGHNTVFWYRQTMMQGLELLAYFRNRAPLDDSGMPKDRFSAEMPDATLATLKIQPSEPRDSAVYFCASGLVTDEQFFGPGTRLTVL.

The CDR3 DNA sequence: TGTGCCAGCAGCTTTCCCTCGGGGAATCTTGGGGAGCTGTTTTTT. Translating it yields CASSFPSGNLGELFF. The gene calls are TRBV11-2 and TRBJ2-2; weak D call: TRBD2 (5 bases). V was trimmed by 3 bases and J by 8 bases, leaving 16 bases between them. The CDR3 sequence is 15 residues long. CDR1 SGHAT and CDR2 FQNNGV come from the germline V gene.

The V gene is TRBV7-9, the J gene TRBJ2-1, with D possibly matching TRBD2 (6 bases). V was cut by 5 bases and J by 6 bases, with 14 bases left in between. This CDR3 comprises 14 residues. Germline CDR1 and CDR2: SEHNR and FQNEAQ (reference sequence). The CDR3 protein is CASSQSTRGNEQFF. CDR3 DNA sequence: TGTGCCAGCAGCCAGTCGACTAGAGGCAATGAGCAGTTCTTC.

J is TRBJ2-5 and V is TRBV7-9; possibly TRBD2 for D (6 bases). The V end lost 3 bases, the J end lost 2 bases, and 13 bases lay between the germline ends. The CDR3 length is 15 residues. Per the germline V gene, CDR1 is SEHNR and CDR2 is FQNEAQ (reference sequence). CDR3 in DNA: TGTGCCAGCAGCTTTTCGGCTAGCGCACAAGAGACCCAGTACTTC. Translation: CASSFSASAQETQYF.

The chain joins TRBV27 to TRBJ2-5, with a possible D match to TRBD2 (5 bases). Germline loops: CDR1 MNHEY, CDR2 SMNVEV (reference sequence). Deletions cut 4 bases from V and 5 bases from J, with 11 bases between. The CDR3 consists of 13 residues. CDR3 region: CASSSTSEETQYF. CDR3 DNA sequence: TGTGCCAGCAGTTCCACTAGTGAGGAGACCCAGTACTTC.

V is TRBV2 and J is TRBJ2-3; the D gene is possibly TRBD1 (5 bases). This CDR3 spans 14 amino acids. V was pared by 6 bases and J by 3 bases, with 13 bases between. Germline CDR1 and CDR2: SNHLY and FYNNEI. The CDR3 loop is CASRGQELTDTQYF. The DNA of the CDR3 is TGTGCCAGCAGGGGGCAGGAGTTAACAGATACGCAGTATTTT.

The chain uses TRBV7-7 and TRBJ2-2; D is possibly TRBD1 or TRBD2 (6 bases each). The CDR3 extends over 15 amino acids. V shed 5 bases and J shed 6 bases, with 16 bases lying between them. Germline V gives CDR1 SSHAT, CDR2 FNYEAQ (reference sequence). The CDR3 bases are TGTGCCAGCAGCCCGGAAGGGGGGTGGGCCGGGGAGCTGTTTTTT. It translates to CASSPEGGWAGELFF.

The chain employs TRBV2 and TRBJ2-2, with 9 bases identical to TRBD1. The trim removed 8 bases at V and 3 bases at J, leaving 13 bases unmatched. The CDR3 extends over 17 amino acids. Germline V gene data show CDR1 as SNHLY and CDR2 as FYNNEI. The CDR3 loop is CASHSVTGGWYTGELFF. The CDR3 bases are TGTGCCAGCCACTCAGTGACAGGGGGATGGTACACCGGGGAGCTGTTTTTT. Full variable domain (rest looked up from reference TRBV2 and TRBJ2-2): EPEVTQTPSHQVTQMGQEVILRCVPISNHLYFYWYRQILGQKVEFLVSFYNNEISEKSEIFDDQFSVERPDGSNFTLKIRSTKLEDSAMYFCASHSVTGGWYTGELFFGEGSRLTVL.

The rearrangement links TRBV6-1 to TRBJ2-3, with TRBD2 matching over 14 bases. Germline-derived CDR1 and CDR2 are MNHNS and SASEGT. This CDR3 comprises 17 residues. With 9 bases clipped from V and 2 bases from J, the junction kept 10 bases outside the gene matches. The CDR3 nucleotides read TGTGCCAGTAATGAAGGGGGACTAGCGGGAGCCACAGATACGCAGTATTTT. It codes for CASNEGGLAGATDTQYF.

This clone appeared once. The DNA of the CDR3 is TGTGCCAGCAGTTACCTGGGGACCCCGAACACTGAAGCTTTCTTT. Translating it yields CASSYLGTPNTEAFF. The chain combines TRBV6-5 with TRBJ1-1; a possible D gene is TRBD1 (5 bases). Trimming took 2 bases from V and 1 from J, leaving 11 bases between them. The germline V gene has CDR1 MNHEY and CDR2 SVGAGI. The CDR3 has 15 residues.

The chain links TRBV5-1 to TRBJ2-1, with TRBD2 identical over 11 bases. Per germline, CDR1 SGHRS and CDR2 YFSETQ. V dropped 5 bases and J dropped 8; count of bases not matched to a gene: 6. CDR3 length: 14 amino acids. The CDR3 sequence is CASSLIAGGYEQFF. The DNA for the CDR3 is TGCGCCAGCAGTCTCATAGCGGGAGGGTATGAGCAGTTCTTC.

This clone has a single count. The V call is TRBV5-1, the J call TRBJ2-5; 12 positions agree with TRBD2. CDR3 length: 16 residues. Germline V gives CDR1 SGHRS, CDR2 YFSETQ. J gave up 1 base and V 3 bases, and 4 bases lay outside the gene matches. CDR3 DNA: TGCGCCAGCAGCTCGGGGACTAGCGGGTTCCAAGAGACCCAGTACTTC. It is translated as CASSSGTSGFQETQYF.

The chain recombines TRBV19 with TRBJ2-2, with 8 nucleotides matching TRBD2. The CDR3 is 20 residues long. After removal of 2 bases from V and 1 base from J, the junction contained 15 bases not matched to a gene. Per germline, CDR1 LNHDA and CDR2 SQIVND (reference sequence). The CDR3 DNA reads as TGTGCCAGTAGTATACGGCACCTCCGGGGGGGCGCCGGGAACACCGGGGAGCTGTTTTTT. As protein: CASSIRHLRGGAGNTGELFF.

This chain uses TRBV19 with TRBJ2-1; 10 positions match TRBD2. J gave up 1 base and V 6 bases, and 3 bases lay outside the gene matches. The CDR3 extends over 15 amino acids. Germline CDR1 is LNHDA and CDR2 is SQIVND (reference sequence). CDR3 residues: CASSLLAGSYNEQFF. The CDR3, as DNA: TGTGCCAGTAGCCTACTAGCGGGATCCTACAATGAGCAGTTCTTC.